A selection of T cell receptor beta chains follows, all from one sample in a study of blood T cell repertoires in COVID-19. Some clones are missing from TCRdb's copy, which holds only in-frame ones; the method was immunoSEQ multiplex PCR. The sample yields around 70,000 clones, 79% seen once. Source material: peripheral blood. Source of these receptors: a woman aged 45 to 65 with acute or convalescent COVID-19. The CDR3 runs from the conserved cysteine through the conserved F or W. Each record gives: CDR3 protein, CDR3 DNA, CDR3 length, D gene, V gene, J gene, clone size. The D gene is left open where the match is weak. Size is stated for part of the rows, as once, few or many counts, or as a class when the clone is expanded.

CDR3aa: CASSPGTGTYEQYF
CDR3nt: TGTGCCAGCAGCCCCGGGACAGGGACCTACGAGCAGTACTTC
len: 14
d_gene: TRBD1
v_gene: TRBV7-9
j_gene: TRBJ2-7
abundance: NA

CDR3aa: CASSLVFGYEQYF
CDR3nt: TGTGCCAGCAGCTTAGTCTTCGGGTACGAGCAGTACTTC
len: 13
d_gene: NA
v_gene: TRBV11-3
j_gene: TRBJ2-7
abundance: NA

CDR3aa: CASSWGLAGALYNEQFF
CDR3nt: TGCGCCAGCAGCTGGGGACTAGCGGGGGCCCTTTACAATGAGCAGTTCTTC
len: 17
d_gene: TRBD2
v_gene: TRBV5-1
j_gene: TRBJ2-1
abundance: NA

CDR3aa: CASSLYGQGTNTEAFF
CDR3nt: TGTGCCAGCTCACTTTACGGACAGGGGACGAACACTGAAGCTTTCTTT
len: 16
d_gene: TRBD1
v_gene: TRBV18
j_gene: TRBJ1-1
abundance: NA

CDR3aa: CASSSRQGEHHEQFF
CDR3nt: TGTGCCAGCAGCTCGCGACAGGGGGAGCATCATGAGCAGTTCTTC
len: 15
d_gene: TRBD1
v_gene: TRBV11-3
j_gene: TRBJ2-1
abundance: NA

CDR3aa: CASSLATGGGAEAFF
CDR3nt: TGTGCCAGCAGCTTAGCCACAGGGGGCGGCGCTGAAGCTTTCTTT
len: 15
d_gene: TRBD1
v_gene: TRBV7-9
j_gene: TRBJ1-1
abundance: few

CDR3aa: CASSLDRADEQYF
CDR3nt: TGTGCCAGCAGCTTAGACAGGGCGGACGAGCAGTACTTC
len: 13
d_gene: TRBD1
v_gene: TRBV7-3
j_gene: TRBJ2-7
abundance: NA

CDR3aa: CASSQDTGASYNQPQHF
CDR3nt: TGCGCCAGCAGCCAAGATACAGGGGCTAGCTACAATCAGCCCCAGCATTTT
len: 17
d_gene: TRBD1
v_gene: TRBV4-3
j_gene: TRBJ1-5
abundance: few

CDR3aa: CASSLRDNTGELFF
CDR3nt: TGCGCCAGCAGCCTCCGGGACAATACCGGGGAGCTGTTTTTT
len: 14
d_gene: NA
v_gene: TRBV5-1
j_gene: TRBJ2-2
abundance: NA

CDR3aa: CASSPSGASSYNEQFF
CDR3nt: TGTGCCAGCAGTCCTAGCGGGGCTAGCTCCTACAATGAGCAGTTCTTC
len: 16
d_gene: TRBD2
v_gene: TRBV6-4
j_gene: TRBJ2-1
abundance: NA

CDR3aa: CASSETGLEQYF
CDR3nt: TGTGCCAGCAGCGAGACAGGCCTGGAGCAGTACTTC
len: 12
d_gene: NA
v_gene: TRBV2
j_gene: TRBJ2-7
abundance: NA

CDR3aa: CASSIRTVSNQPQHF
CDR3nt: TGTGCCAGCAGTATCAGGACAGTTAGCAATCAGCCCCAGCATTTT
len: 15
d_gene: NA
v_gene: TRBV2
j_gene: TRBJ1-5
abundance: NA

CDR3aa: CAWSHGGGAQPQHF
CDR3nt: TGTGCCTGGAGCCATGGGGGGGGAGCGCAGCCCCAGCATTTT
len: 14
d_gene: NA
v_gene: TRBV30
j_gene: TRBJ1-5
abundance: NA

CDR3aa: CASSPGTGLGYTF
CDR3nt: TGTGCCAGCAGCCCCGGGACAGGGCTTGGCTACACCTTC
len: 13
d_gene: TRBD1
v_gene: TRBV12-3/TRBV12-4
j_gene: TRBJ1-2
abundance: NA

CDR3aa: CAISESISNQPQHF
CDR3nt: TGTGCCATCAGTGAGTCTATCAGCAATCAGCCCCAGCATTTT
len: 14
d_gene: NA
v_gene: TRBV10-3
j_gene: TRBJ1-5
abundance: NA

CDR3aa: CAWALNTGELFF
CDR3nt: TGTGCCTGGGCTCTGAACACCGGGGAGCTGTTTTTT
len: 12
d_gene: NA
v_gene: TRBV30
j_gene: TRBJ2-2
abundance: few

CDR3aa: CASSLGTSSEKTQYF
CDR3nt: TGTGCCAGCAGCTTAGGGACTAGCTCAGAGAAGACCCAGTACTTC
len: 15
d_gene: TRBD2
v_gene: TRBV5-4
j_gene: TRBJ2-5
abundance: NA

CDR3aa: CASSDGQGAKGAKNIQYF
CDR3nt: TGTGCCAGCAGCGACGGACAGGGGGCAAAAGGGGCCAAAAACATTCAGTACTTC
len: 18
d_gene: TRBD1
v_gene: TRBV28
j_gene: TRBJ2-4
abundance: NA

CDR3aa: CASSPSGASSGNTIYF
CDR3nt: TGTGCCAGCTCACCCTCAGGGGCCAGCTCTGGAAACACCATATATTTT
len: 16
d_gene: NA
v_gene: TRBV18
j_gene: TRBJ1-3
abundance: once

CDR3aa: CASSFLNEQFF
CDR3nt: TGTGCCAGCAGTTTCCTCAATGAGCAGTTCTTC
len: 11
d_gene: NA
v_gene: TRBV6-5
j_gene: TRBJ2-1
abundance: few

CDR3aa: CATSAIWGGVKDIQYF
CDR3nt: TGTGCCACCAGTGCCATTTGGGGCGGGGTCAAGGACATTCAGTACTTC
len: 16
d_gene: NA
v_gene: TRBV24-1
j_gene: TRBJ2-4
abundance: NA

CDR3aa: CSVEGDLEDSNQPQHF
CDR3nt: TGCAGCGTAGAGGGGGACCTAGAAGATAGCAATCAGCCCCAGCATTTT
len: 16
d_gene: NA
v_gene: TRBV29-1
j_gene: TRBJ1-5
abundance: NA